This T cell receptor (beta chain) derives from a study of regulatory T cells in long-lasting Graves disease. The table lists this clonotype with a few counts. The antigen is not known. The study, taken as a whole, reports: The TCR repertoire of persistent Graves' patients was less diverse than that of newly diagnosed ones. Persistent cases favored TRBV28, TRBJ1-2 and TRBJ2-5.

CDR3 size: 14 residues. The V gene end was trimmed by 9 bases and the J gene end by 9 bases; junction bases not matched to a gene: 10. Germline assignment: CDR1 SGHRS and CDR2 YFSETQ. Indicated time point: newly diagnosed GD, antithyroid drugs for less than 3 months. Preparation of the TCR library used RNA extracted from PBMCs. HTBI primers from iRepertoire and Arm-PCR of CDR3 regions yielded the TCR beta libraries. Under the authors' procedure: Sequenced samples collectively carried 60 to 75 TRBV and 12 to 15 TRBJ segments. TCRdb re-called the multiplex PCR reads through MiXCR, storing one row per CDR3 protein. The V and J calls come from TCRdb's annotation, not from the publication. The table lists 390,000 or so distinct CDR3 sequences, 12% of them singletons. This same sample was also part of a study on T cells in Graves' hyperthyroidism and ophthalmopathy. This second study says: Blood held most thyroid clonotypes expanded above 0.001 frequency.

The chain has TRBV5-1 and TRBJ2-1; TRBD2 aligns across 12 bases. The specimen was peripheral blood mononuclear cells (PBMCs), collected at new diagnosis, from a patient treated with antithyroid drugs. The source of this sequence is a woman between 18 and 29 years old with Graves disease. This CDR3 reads CANRTSGAATEQFF. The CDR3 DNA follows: TGCGCCAACCGGACTAGCGGGGCGGCTACTGAGCAGTTCTTC.